A single sample gave rise to the 23 T cell receptor beta chains below, sequenced in a study of response to subunit inactivated influenza vaccine. TCRdb fed the RT-PCR reads into MiXCR, producing one record per CDR3 protein. Of a few hundred thousand distinct CDR3 sequences in the sample, 21% were seen once. Sample: PBMCs from blood, taken around 22 months after vaccination. Source of these receptors: a man between 50 and 75 years old who received an inactivated influenza vaccine.

The V and J genes are TRBV6-2 or TRBV6-3 and TRBJ2-1; D is tentatively TRBD1 or TRBD2 (5 bases each). Trimming removed 7 bases at V and 7 bases at J, with 14 bases between. The germline V gene encodes CDR1 MNHEY and CDR2 SVGEGT. CDR3 size: 13 residues. CDR3 amino acids: CASTRDGWNEQFF. Written as DNA, the CDR3 is TGTGCCAGCACTCGGGACGGCTGGAATGAGCAGTTCTTC.

This clonotype has a count of ten or more. The chain is built from TRBV6-1 and TRBJ2-3; TRBD2 aligns across 12 bases. Per germline, CDR1 MNHNS and CDR2 SASEGT. The length of the CDR3 is 17 residues. V trimming: 6 bases; J trimming: 1 base; junction bases outside the gene matches: 8. The CDR3: CASRRSLAGGGTDTQYF. For the CDR3, the DNA is TGTGCCAGCAGGAGATCACTAGCGGGAGGAGGCACAGATACGCAGTATTTT.

This clonotype was observed many times. The CDR3 is CASRAGDLYGYTF. CDR3 bases: TGCGCCAGCAGAGCCGGAGACCTCTATGGCTACACCTTC. The genes are TRBV5-1 and TRBJ1-2; D is undetermined. The CDR3 is made up of 13 amino acids. Germline V gives CDR1 SGHRS, CDR2 YFSETQ. V was trimmed by 5 bases and J by 4 bases, leaving 12 bases between them.

Ten or more counts support this clonotype. The chain joins TRBV7-2 to TRBJ1-6, with a possible D match to TRBD1 (5 bases). The V end was cut by 4 bases, the J end by 7 bases, with 11 bases between. The CDR3 loop spans 14 amino acids. Per germline, CDR1 SGHTA and CDR2 FQGNSA. Here the CDR3 reads CASSSGWGNSPLHF. The DNA for the CDR3 is TGTGCCAGCAGCTCTGGGTGGGGGAATTCACCCCTCCACTTT.

This clonotype was seen a few times. The rearrangement uses TRBV7-2 and TRBJ1-3, with D maybe TRBD1 (5 bases). CDR1 is SGHTA, CDR2 FQGNSA, per germline. V lost 5 bases to trimming and J lost 0 bases, with 11 bases between them. The CDR3 consists of 15 residues. CDR3 region: CASSGDSRSGNTIYF. CDR3 in DNA: TGTGCCAGCAGCGGAGACAGCCGCTCTGGAAACACCATATATTTT.

J is TRBJ1-4 and V is TRBV20-1, with a weak D call TRBD1 (6 bases). Trimming removed 0 bases from V and 8 bases from J, with 16 bases in between. The CDR3 spans 15 residues. Germline lookup yields CDR1 DFQATT and CDR2 SNEGSKA (reference sequence). CDR3 protein: CSARDTGPSSEKLFF. The CDR3 nucleotides read TGCAGTGCTAGAGATACAGGGCCGAGTTCGGAAAAACTGTTTTTT.

As to this clonotype: A junction end diverges from the germline sequence, so it may reflect a read error. The chain is built from TRBV12-3 or TRBV12-4 and TRBJ2-5; 7 bases align to TRBD2. The CDR3 length is 14 residues. Written as DNA, the CDR3 is TGTGCCAGCAGCTCCACTAGCGATCAAGAGTCCCAGTACTTC. Translated: CASSSTSDQESQYF.

This clonotype was observed a few times. This chain connects TRBV3-1 to TRBJ2-3; D possibly corresponds to TRBD1 (5 bases). Trimming took off 1 base at V and 4 bases at J, with 9 bases between the two ends. Germline V gene data show CDR1 as LGHDT and CDR2 as YNNKEL (reference sequence). The CDR3 has 14 amino acids. The CDR3: CASSQGAGSDTQYF. As DNA, the CDR3 is TGTGCCAGCAGCCAAGGGGCAGGGTCAGATACGCAGTATTTT.

This clonotype was recorded a few times. This chain connects TRBV7-2 to TRBJ1-6, with D uncertain. Trimming stripped 5 bases from V and 9 bases from J, with 17 bases between. This CDR3 has 15 amino acids. CDR1 and CDR2 from the germline V gene are SGHTA and FQGNSA. The CDR3: CASSVLLDPTSPLHF. The CDR3 DNA sequence: TGTGCCAGCAGCGTATTACTGGACCCTACTTCACCCCTCCACTTT.

The V and J genes are TRBV20-1 and TRBJ2-7, with 13 bases fitting TRBD2. Germline V gives CDR1 DFQATT, CDR2 SNEGSKA (reference sequence). Trimming at V came to 3 bases and at J to 4 bases, leaving 6 bases not matched to a gene. CDR3 length: 15 amino acids. CDR3 sequence reads: CSASRLAGGAYEQYF. CDR3 DNA: TGCAGTGCTAGCAGACTAGCGGGGGGAGCATACGAGCAGTACTTC.

V and J are TRBV6-5 and TRBJ2-5; D unresolved. Trimming pared 2 bases from V and 7 bases from J, leaving 14 bases between. Germline V gives CDR1 MNHEY, CDR2 SVGAGI. CDR3 length equals 14 residues. CDR3 sequence: CASSYVGRTGTQYF. DNA for the CDR3: TGTGCCAGCAGTTACGTAGGACGGACCGGGACCCAGTACTTC.

V and J are TRBV5-5 and TRBJ2-7; D unclear. The CDR3 consists of 14 residues. V was shortened by 2 bases and J by 2 bases, with 11 bases between the two germline ends. Germline CDR1 is SGHKS and CDR2 is YYEKEE (reference sequence). CDR3 sequence reads: CASSFFLSTYEQYF. The CDR3 nucleotides are TGTGCCAGCAGCTTTTTTCTATCCACCTACGAGCAGTACTTC.

The chain couples TRBV6-1 to TRBJ2-7; D is possibly TRBD1 or TRBD2 (5 bases each). Trimming left V 6 bases short and J 6 bases short, with 18 bases between. The CDR3 runs to 14 residues. From germline, CDR1 is MNHNS and CDR2 SASEGT. DNA for the CDR3: TGTGCCAGCAGCAAGGGGAGACTCCTTACCGAGCAGTACTTC. Its translation: CASSKGRLLTEQYF.

This rearrangement joins TRBV9 to TRBJ2-2, with D tentatively TRBD1 or TRBD2 (5 bases each). V dropped 0 bases and J dropped 0 bases, with 15 bases sitting between them. CDR3 length equals 18 residues. The V gene's germline CDR1 is SGDLS and CDR2 YYNGEE. The CDR3 loop is CASSVEPGRSSNTGELFF. CDR3 nucleotide sequence: TGTGCCAGCAGCGTAGAACCGGGACGGTCTTCGAACACCGGGGAGCTGTTTTTT.

V gene TRBV24-1 combines with J gene TRBJ1-6, with D perhaps matching TRBD1 (5 bases). From germline, CDR1 is KGHDR and CDR2 SFDVKD. The CDR3 has 14 amino acids. V lost 5 bases and J lost 6, with 10 bases in between. The CDR3 protein is CATSAQGPNSPLHF. Here the CDR3 DNA reads TGTGCCACCAGTGCCCAGGGACCTAATTCACCCCTCCACTTT.

V gene TRBV5-1 combines with J gene TRBJ2-1; D assignment may be TRBD1 or TRBD2 (5 bases each). V gave up 1 base and J gave up 6 bases, with 20 bases separating them. The CDR3 loop spans 17 amino acids. Germline CDR1 reads SGHRS; CDR2 reads YFSETQ. CDR3 loop: CASSLTGPPEWGNEQFF. Written as DNA, the CDR3 is TGCGCCAGCAGCTTGACGGGGCCGCCCGAGTGGGGCAATGAGCAGTTCTTC.

At least ten counts were recorded for this clonotype. The V gene is TRBV20-1, the J gene TRBJ1-5; 8 bases map to TRBD1. Germline lookup yields CDR1 DFQATT and CDR2 SNEGSKA (reference sequence). With 4 bases clipped from V and 1 base from J, the junction kept 6 bases outside the gene matches. The CDR3 runs to 15 residues. Here the CDR3 DNA reads TGCAGTGCTACTCGGACAGGGCTGAGCAATCAGCCCCAGCATTTT. This encodes CSATRTGLSNQPQHF.

The chain has TRBV3-1 and TRBJ2-2, with D perhaps TRBD1 or TRBD2 (6 bases each). The germline V gene has CDR1 LGHDT and CDR2 YNNKEL (reference sequence). There are 16 residues in the CDR3. Trimming took off 3 bases at V and 1 base at J, with 12 bases between the two ends. The CDR3 region is CASSHGGRMNTGELFF. CDR3 coding DNA: TGTGCCAGCAGCCATGGGGGGCGCATGAACACCGGGGAGCTGTTTTTT.

Ten or more counts support this clonotype. The V gene is TRBV6-2 or TRBV6-3, the J gene TRBJ2-1; D is perhaps TRBD1 (6 bases). Trimming pared 2 bases from V and 7 bases from J, leaving 12 bases between. The germline V gene has CDR1 MNHEY and CDR2 SVGEGT. The CDR3 spans 14 residues. The CDR3: CASSYGGQKNEQFF. CDR3 in DNA: TGTGCCAGCAGTTACGGGGGCCAAAAAAATGAGCAGTTCTTC.

This clonotype was counted many times. V is TRBV5-4 and J is TRBJ1-2, with 7 bases lining up with TRBD1. Looked up from germline, CDR1 is SGHNT and CDR2 is YYREEE (reference sequence). The CDR3 runs 15 residues. After removal of 3 bases from V and 3 bases from J, the junction contained 8 bases not matched to a gene. The CDR3 protein is CASSWGTEDYYGYTF. For the CDR3, the DNA is TGTGCCAGCAGCTGGGGGACAGAGGATTACTATGGCTACACCTTC.

The sample holds a few counts of this clonotype. The rearrangement joins TRBV5-6 to TRBJ1-1; D remains ambiguous. The CDR3 totals 13 residues. The germline CDR1 and CDR2 sequences are SGHDT and YYEEEE. Trimming removed 4 bases at V and 6 bases at J, with 13 bases between. In nucleotides, the CDR3 is TGTGCCAGCAGCCCTTTTGGGCAGCCTGAAGCTTTCTTT. Protein product: CASSPFGQPEAFF.

This clonotype was recorded many times. The chain uses TRBV11-3 and TRBJ2-7; the match to TRBD2 covers 7 bases. CDR3 length equals 21 residues. Germline CDR1 and CDR2: SGHNT and YENEEA. The ends lost 4 bases at V and 1 base at J; junction bases unmatched: 25. This chain's CDR3 is CASSSGTGAGYYYVRSYEQYF. The DNA for the CDR3 is TGTGCCAGCAGCTCCGGGACGGGAGCGGGATATTATTATGTAAGGTCCTACGAGCAGTACTTC.

The chain recombines TRBV28 with TRBJ2-2, with D possibly being TRBD1 (6 bases). The germline gives CDR1 MDHEN, CDR2 SYDVKM. Trimming stripped 6 bases from V and 1 base from J, with 9 bases between. CDR3 length equals 14 residues. CDR3 loop: CASRVTGNTGELFF. The DNA for the CDR3 is TGTGCCAGCAGGGTGACAGGGAACACCGGGGAGCTGTTTTTT. The entire variable domain, with the rest obtained from reference TRBV28 and TRBJ2-2, is as follows: DVKVTQSSRYLVKRTGEKVFLECVQDMDHENMFWYRQDPGLGLRLIYFSYDVKMKEKGDIPEGYSVSREKKERFSLILESASTNQTSMYLCASRVTGNTGELFFGEGSRLTVL.